The 22 T cell receptor beta chains given below trace back to one sample, sequenced in a study of blood T cell repertoires in COVID-19. Sequencing used immunoSEQ multiplex PCR; TCRdb keeps in-frame clones, though not all of them. The repertoire holds roughly 130,000 clones, with around 75% as singletons. The specimen was peripheral blood. These receptors all come from a woman aged 70-85 years with COVID-19, enrolled during active disease.

This clone was observed a few times. The chain has TRBV6-5 and TRBJ2-5, with 10 bases lining up with TRBD2. V lost 7 bases to trimming and J lost 2 bases; unmatched junction nucleotides: 4. Per the germline V gene, CDR1 is MNHEY and CDR2 is SVGAGI. The CDR3 is 14 amino acids. The CDR3 DNA reads as TGTGCCAGCACCGTACTAGCGGGGCAAGAGACCCAGTACTTC. As protein: CASTVLAGQETQYF.

The chain has TRBV6-5 and TRBJ2-3, with TRBD2 matching 10 bases. Losses at the gene ends were 6 bases for V and 5 bases for J; bases not matched to a gene: 5. The germline V gene has CDR1 MNHEY and CDR2 SVGAGI. The CDR3 spans 14 residues. CDR3 DNA sequence: TGTGCCAGCAGGAGCGGGGGGGCCATAGATACGCAGTATTTT. Protein sequence: CASRSGGAIDTQYF.

This clone was seen a single time. V and J are TRBV3-1 (or the pseudogene TRBV3-2) and TRBJ2-1, with D possibly TRBD2 on 5 matching bases. Germline assignment: CDR1 LGHDT and CDR2 YNNKEL (reference sequence). The CDR3 contains 13 residues. V was shortened by 3 bases and J by 8 bases, with 11 bases between the two germline ends. The CDR3 bases are TGTGCCAGCAGCCAGGCACTAGTGGATGAGCAGTTCTTC. Amino acid sequence: CASSQALVDEQFF.

This clone was picked up one time. This chain links TRBV19 with TRBJ1-1, with D perhaps TRBD1 (6 bases). Germline values: CDR1 LNHDA, CDR2 SQIVND (reference sequence). This CDR3 has 13 amino acids. Trimming shortened V by 8 bases and J by 1 base, and 11 bases separated the two germline ends. This CDR3 reads CASQDSWNTEAFF. The CDR3 nucleotides read TGTGCCAGTCAGGACAGCTGGAACACTGAAGCTTTCTTT.

V usage is TRBV5-1 and J usage is TRBJ1-2; 11 bases agree with TRBD1. The J segment lost 4 bases and the V segment lost 4 bases, leaving 3 bases of the junction unmatched. Germline assignment: CDR1 SGHRS and CDR2 YFSETQ. There are 14 residues in the CDR3. The CDR3 nucleotides are TGCGCCAGCAGCATAGGACAGGGGGCCTATGGCTACACCTTC. Amino acid sequence: CASSIGQGAYGYTF.

The V and J genes are TRBV3-1 (or the pseudogene TRBV3-2) and TRBJ1-1; 7 bases agree with TRBD1. The germline V gene encodes CDR1 LGHDT and CDR2 YNNKEL (reference sequence). The CDR3 is made up of 13 amino acids. Trimming cost V 4 bases and J 4 bases; bases outside gene matches: 3. The CDR3 DNA sequence: TGTGCCAGCAGCCTAACAGGGGTCACTGAAGCTTTCTTT. It encodes CASSLTGVTEAFF.

This clone was counted between two and nine times. The chain has TRBV4-2 and TRBJ2-7; 14 nucleotides line up with TRBD2. The CDR3 spans 19 residues. CDR1 and CDR2 from the germline V gene are LGHNA and YNFKEQ. With 0 bases clipped from V and 0 bases from J, the junction kept 7 bases outside the gene matches. The CDR3 sequence is CASSQDTRTSGGPSYEQYF. The CDR3 DNA reads TGTGCCAGCAGCCAAGATACCCGGACTAGCGGGGGGCCCTCCTACGAGCAGTACTTC.

This clone was counted a single time. The rearrangement joins TRBV15 to TRBJ2-7, with 9 positions matching TRBD2. The germline V gene has CDR1 LNHNV and CDR2 YYDKDF (reference sequence). The CDR3 totals 16 residues. J gave up 3 bases and V 5 bases, and 11 bases lay outside the gene matches. The CDR3 region is CATSEHISGGDYEQYF. Written as DNA, the CDR3 is TGTGCCACCAGCGAACATATTAGCGGGGGAGACTACGAGCAGTACTTC.

This sequence joins TRBV16 and TRBJ2-7, with D unresolved. The CDR3 runs to 15 residues. Between the trimmed V and J ends, which lost 4 bases and 3 bases, there was a span of 16 bases. CDR1 is KGHSY and CDR2 is FQNENV in the germline V gene. The DNA for the CDR3 is TGTGCCAGCAGCCGTCTGTCAAATCTAATCTACGAGCAGTACTTC. It yields the protein CASSRLSNLIYEQYF.

The chain combines TRBV7-3 with TRBJ1-6; possible D gene TRBD1, 5 bases. This CDR3 has 13 residues. Looked up from germline, CDR1 is SGHTA and CDR2 is FQGTGA. V was pared by 6 bases and J by 4 bases, with 7 bases between. CDR3 nucleotide sequence: TGTGCCAGCAGTCGGACATATAATTCACCCCTCCACTTT. It yields the protein CASSRTYNSPLHF.

This clone has a single count. J is TRBJ1-4 and V is TRBV10-2; the D is unclear. Trimming took 3 bases from V and 8 from J, leaving 10 bases between them. The germline V gene encodes CDR1 WSHSY and CDR2 SAAADI. The CDR3 is 13 residues long. CDR3 loop: CASSDQAPEKLFF. As DNA, the CDR3 is TGCGCCAGCAGTGATCAAGCCCCAGAAAAACTGTTTTTT.

The V gene is TRBV6-5, the J gene TRBJ1-2; D may be TRBD1 (6 bases). The CDR3 covers 14 residues. CDR1 and CDR2 from the germline V gene are MNHEY and SVGAGI. Trimming stripped 6 bases from V and 5 bases from J, with 16 bases between. CDR3: CASSVGTTWYGYTF. In DNA, the CDR3 is TGTGCCAGCAGCGTTGGGACAACGTGGTATGGCTACACCTTC.

A single count supports this clone. This rearrangement joins TRBV30 to TRBJ1-4, with D possibly being TRBD1 (5 bases). V lost 4 bases, J lost 8 bases, and 11 bases lay in between. Germline assignment: CDR1 GTSNPN and CDR2 SVGIG (reference sequence). There are 12 residues in the CDR3. This CDR3 is CAWTGWGEKLFF. In DNA form, the CDR3 reads TGTGCCTGGACAGGGTGGGGAGAAAAACTGTTTTTT.

The chain is built from TRBV7-9 and TRBJ1-1; D remains unclear. The CDR3 length is 14 residues. V lost 4 bases, J lost 3 bases, and 12 bases lay in between. CDR1 and CDR2 (germline): SEHNR, FQNEAQ (reference sequence). CDR3 protein: CASSSGRWDTEAFF. The CDR3 DNA follows: TGTGCCAGCAGCTCCGGGAGGTGGGACACTGAAGCTTTCTTT. Full variable domain (outside the CDR3, taken from reference TRBV7-9 and TRBJ1-1): DTGVSQNPRHKITKRGQNVTFRCDPISEHNRLYWYRQTLGQGPEFLTYFQNEAQLEKSRLLSDRFSAERPKGSFSTLEIQRTEQGDSAMYLCASSSGRWDTEAFFGQGTRLTVV.

The J gene is TRBJ1-5, the V gene TRBV15; D gene unclear. Germline V gene sequence: CDR1 LNHNV, CDR2 YYDKDF (reference sequence). CDR3 size: 15 residues. V was clipped by 0 bases and J by 4 bases, with 10 bases between them. CDR3 sequence (DNA): TGTGCCACCAGCAGAGACAACGCGGGGAATCAGCCCCAGCATTTT. It codes for CATSRDNAGNQPQHF.

The chain has TRBV7-2 and TRBJ1-2, with TRBD1 matching 9 bases. V shed 2 bases, J shed 7 bases, and the junction held 8 bases outside the gene matches. The germline V gene has CDR1 SGHTA and CDR2 FQGNSA. The CDR3 has 15 amino acids. The CDR3 protein is CASSLIPQGAGGYTF. CDR3 sequence (DNA): TGTGCCAGCAGCTTAATCCCACAGGGGGCGGGTGGCTACACCTTC.

The V call is TRBV28, the J call TRBJ2-7; the match to TRBD2 covers 8 bases. The ends lost 6 bases at V and 3 bases at J; junction bases unmatched: 10. This CDR3 has 15 amino acids. Germline lookup yields CDR1 MDHEN and CDR2 SYDVKM. CDR3 residues: CASRGSSGRYYEQYF. The CDR3 nucleotides read TGTGCCAGCAGGGGATCTAGCGGGCGGTACTACGAGCAGTACTTC.

J is TRBJ2-5 and V is TRBV29-1; TRBD1 is a possible D gene (7 bases). Trimming cost V 6 bases and J 5 bases, with 19 bases left between them. Germline CDR1 is SQVTM and CDR2 is ANQGSEA. The CDR3 is made up of 14 amino acids. Here the CDR3 reads CSVAPRDSGETQYF. Here the CDR3 DNA reads TGCAGCGTCGCTCCTAGGGACAGCGGGGAGACCCAGTACTTC.

V and J are TRBV7-2 and TRBJ2-3, with 8 bases identical to TRBD2. This CDR3 spans 16 amino acids. Unmatched junction bases numbered 9, after V lost 5 bases and J lost 2 bases. Germline V gene sequence: CDR1 SGHTA, CDR2 FQGNSA. In DNA form, the CDR3 reads TGTGCCAGCAGCGCCCGGGGGGGGGCACACACAGATACGCAGTATTTT. It encodes CASSARGGAHTDTQYF.

The chain joins TRBV5-1 to TRBJ2-3, with TRBD2 matching over 8 bases. Per the germline V gene, CDR1 is SGHRS and CDR2 is YFSETQ. The CDR3 sequence is 15 residues long. Trimming removed 4 bases from V and 3 bases from J; junction bases left unmatched: 7. The CDR3, as DNA: TGCGCCAGCAGCCTTTTAGCGGGGAGGACAGATACGCAGTATTTT. Encoded protein: CASSLLAGRTDTQYF.

The chain has TRBV7-9 and TRBJ1-1; the D gene is possibly TRBD1 (5 bases). With 7 bases removed from V and 5 bases from J, the gap between germline ends came to 20 bases. CDR3 size: 15 residues. Germline V gives CDR1 SEHNR, CDR2 FQNEAQ (reference sequence). The CDR3 loop reads CASTPWPAKGTEAFF. The CDR3 nucleotides are TGTGCCAGCACCCCCTGGCCGGCTAAGGGGACTGAAGCTTTCTTT.

The CDR3 nucleotides read TGTGCCAGCTCACCAGCGGACAGGGGCTCCTACGAGCAGTACTTC. Its protein product is CASSPADRGSYEQYF. The chain employs TRBV18 and TRBJ2-7; 9 nucleotides line up with TRBD1. CDR1 and CDR2 from the germline V gene are KGHSH and LQKENI. The CDR3 contains 15 residues. V trimming: 2 bases; J trimming: 0 bases; junction bases outside the gene matches: 2. Full variable domain (outside the CDR3, taken from reference TRBV18 and TRBJ2-7): NAGVMQNPRHLVRRRGQEARLRCSPMKGHSHVYWYRQLPEEGLKFMVYLQKENIIDESGMPKERFSAEFPKEGPSILRIQQVVRGDSAAYFCASSPADRGSYEQYFGPGTRLTVT.